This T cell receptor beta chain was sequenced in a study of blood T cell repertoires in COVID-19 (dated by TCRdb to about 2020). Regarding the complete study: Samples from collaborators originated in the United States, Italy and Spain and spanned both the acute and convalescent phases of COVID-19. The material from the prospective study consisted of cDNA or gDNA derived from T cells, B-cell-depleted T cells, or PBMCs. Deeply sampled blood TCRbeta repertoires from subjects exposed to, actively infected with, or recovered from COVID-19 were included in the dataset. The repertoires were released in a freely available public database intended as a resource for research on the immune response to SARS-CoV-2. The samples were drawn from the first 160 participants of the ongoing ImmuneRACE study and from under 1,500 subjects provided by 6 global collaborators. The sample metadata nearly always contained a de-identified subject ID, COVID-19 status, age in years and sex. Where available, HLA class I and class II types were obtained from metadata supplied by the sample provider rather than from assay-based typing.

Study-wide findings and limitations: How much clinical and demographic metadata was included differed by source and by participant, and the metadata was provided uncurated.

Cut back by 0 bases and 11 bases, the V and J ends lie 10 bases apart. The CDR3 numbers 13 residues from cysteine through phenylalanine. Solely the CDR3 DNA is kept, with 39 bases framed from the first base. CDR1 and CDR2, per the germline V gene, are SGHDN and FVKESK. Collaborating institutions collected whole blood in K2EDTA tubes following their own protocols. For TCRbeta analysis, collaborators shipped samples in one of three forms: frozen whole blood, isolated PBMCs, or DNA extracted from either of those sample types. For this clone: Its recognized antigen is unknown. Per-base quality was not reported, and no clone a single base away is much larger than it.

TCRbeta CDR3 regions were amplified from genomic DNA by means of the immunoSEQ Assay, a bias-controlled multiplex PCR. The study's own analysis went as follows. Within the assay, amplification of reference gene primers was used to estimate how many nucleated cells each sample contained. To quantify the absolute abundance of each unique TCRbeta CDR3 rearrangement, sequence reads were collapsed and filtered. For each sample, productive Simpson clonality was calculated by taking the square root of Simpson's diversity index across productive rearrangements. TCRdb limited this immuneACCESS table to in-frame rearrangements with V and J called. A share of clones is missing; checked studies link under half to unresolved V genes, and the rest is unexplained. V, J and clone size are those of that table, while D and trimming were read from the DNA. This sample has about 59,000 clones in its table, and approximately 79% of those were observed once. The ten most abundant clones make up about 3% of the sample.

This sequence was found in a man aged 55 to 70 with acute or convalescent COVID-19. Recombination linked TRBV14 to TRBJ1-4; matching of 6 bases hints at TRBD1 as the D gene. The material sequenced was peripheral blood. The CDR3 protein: CASSQDLRGKLFF. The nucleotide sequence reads TGTGCCAGCAGCCAAGATTTAAGGGGGAAACTGTTTTTT. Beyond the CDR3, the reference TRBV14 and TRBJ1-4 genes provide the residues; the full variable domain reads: EAGVTQFPSHSVIEKGQTVTLRCDPISGHDNLYWYRRVMGKEIKFLLHFVKESKQDESGMPNNRFLAERTGGTYSTLKVQPAELEDSGVYFCASSQDLRGKLFFGSGTQLSVL.